These 4 T cell receptor beta chains came from one sample sequenced in a study of immunodeficiency. Method: immunoSEQ multiplex PCR; TCRdb's copy keeps in-frame clones and lacks some. The sample records thousands of clones, approximately 89% being singletons. The sequenced sample was CD8+ T cells from blood. The receptor set was obtained from a human donor in good health.

The gene calls are TRBV2 and TRBJ2-7; no clear D. V was cut by 2 bases and J by 0 bases, with 11 bases left in between. This CDR3 spans 15 amino acids. CDR1 is SNHLY and CDR2 is FYNNEI in the germline V gene. CDR3 residues: CASSETGTYSYEQYF. The DNA for the CDR3 is TGTGCCAGCAGTGAAACGGGCACCTACTCCTACGAGCAGTACTTC. The full variable domain, rest sourced from reference TRBV2 and TRBJ2-7, is EPEVTQTPSHQVTQMGQEVILRCVPISNHLYFYWYRQILGQKVEFLVSFYNNEISEKSEIFDDQFSVERPDGSNFTLKIRSTKLEDSAMYFCASSETGTYSYEQYFGPGTRLTVT.

The chain couples TRBV19 to TRBJ2-1, with 13 bases lining up with TRBD2. V was clipped by 5 bases and J by 1 base; unmatched bases: 8. The CDR3 contains 18 residues. CDR1 and CDR2 (germline): LNHDA, SQIVND (reference sequence). CDR3 sequence reads: CASSAFGLAGVSYNEQFF. CDR3 nucleotides: TGTGCCAGTAGTGCCTTCGGACTAGCGGGAGTGTCCTACAATGAGCAGTTCTTC.

The J gene is TRBJ1-3, the V gene TRBV2; TRBD1 is a possible D gene (5 bases). Germline V gene sequence: CDR1 SNHLY, CDR2 FYNNEI. V lost 6 bases, J lost 3 bases, and 9 bases lay in between. The CDR3 has 13 residues. The CDR3 here is CASRGGIGNTIYF. DNA of the CDR3: TGTGCCAGCAGGGGGGGGATTGGAAACACCATATATTTT. Full variable domain (outside the CDR3, taken from reference TRBV2 and TRBJ1-3): EPEVTQTPSHQVTQMGQEVILRCVPISNHLYFYWYRQILGQKVEFLVSFYNNEISEKSEIFDDQFSVERPDGSNFTLKIRSTKLEDSAMYFCASRGGIGNTIYFGEGSWLTVV.

The chain carries TRBV27 and TRBJ2-7; unclear D gene. Trimming pared 2 bases from V and 3 bases from J, leaving 17 bases between. This CDR3 is built from 16 residues. Looked up from germline, CDR1 is MNHEY and CDR2 is SMNVEV (reference sequence). The CDR3 region has the DNA TGTGCCAGCAGTTTAAACCCGCCCGGGTATCGCTACGAGCAGTACTTC. Its translation is CASSLNPPGYRYEQYF.